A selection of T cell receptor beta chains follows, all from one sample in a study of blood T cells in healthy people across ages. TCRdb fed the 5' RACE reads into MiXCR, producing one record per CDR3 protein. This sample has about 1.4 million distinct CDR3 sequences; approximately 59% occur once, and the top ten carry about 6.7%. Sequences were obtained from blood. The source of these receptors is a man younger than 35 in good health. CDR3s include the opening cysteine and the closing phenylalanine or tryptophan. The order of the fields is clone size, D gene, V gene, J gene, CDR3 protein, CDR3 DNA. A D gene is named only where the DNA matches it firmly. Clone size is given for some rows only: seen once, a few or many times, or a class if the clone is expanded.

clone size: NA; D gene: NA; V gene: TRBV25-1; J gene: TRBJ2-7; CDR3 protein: CASSEFLVRGGSLAEQYF; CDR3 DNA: TGTGCCAGCAGTGAATTTCTCGTCAGGGGCGGAAGTCTGGCCGAGCAGTACTTC
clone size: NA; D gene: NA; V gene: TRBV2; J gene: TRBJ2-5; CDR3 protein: CASSIWTDQETQYF; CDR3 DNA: TGTGCCAGCAGTATCTGGACGGACCAAGAGACCCAGTACTTC
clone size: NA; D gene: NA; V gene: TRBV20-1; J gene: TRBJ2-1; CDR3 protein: CSAREVGTPYNEQFF; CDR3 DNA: TGCAGTGCTAGAGAGGTGGGGACACCCTACAATGAGCAGTTCTTC
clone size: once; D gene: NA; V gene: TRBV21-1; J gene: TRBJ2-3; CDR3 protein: CASSKGASGDTDTQYF; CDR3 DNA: TGTGCCAGCAGCAAAGGGGCTAGCGGGGACACAGATACGCAGTATTTT
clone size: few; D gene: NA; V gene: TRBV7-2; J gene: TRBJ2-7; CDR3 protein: CASSSTVPYEQYF; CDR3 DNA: TGTGCCAGCAGTTCCACGGTACCCTACGAGCAGTACTTC
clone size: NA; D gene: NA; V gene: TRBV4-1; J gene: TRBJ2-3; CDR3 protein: CASSQDSPLGIDTQYF; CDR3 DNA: TGCGCCAGCAGCCAAGATTCCCCCTTGGGCATAGATACGCAGTATTTT
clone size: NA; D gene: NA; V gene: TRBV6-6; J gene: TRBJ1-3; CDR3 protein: CASRAHSGNTIYF; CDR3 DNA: TGTGCCAGCAGAGCGCACTCTGGAAACACCATATATTTT
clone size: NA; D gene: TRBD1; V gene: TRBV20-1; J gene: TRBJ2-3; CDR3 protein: CSARGGQGRQYF; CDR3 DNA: TGCAGTGCTAGAGGCGGACAGGGACGGCAGTATTTT
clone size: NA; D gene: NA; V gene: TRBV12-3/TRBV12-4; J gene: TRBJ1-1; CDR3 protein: CASRLKLMNTEAFF; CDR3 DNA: TGTGCCAGCAGACTTAAGCTAATGAACACTGAAGCTTTCTTT
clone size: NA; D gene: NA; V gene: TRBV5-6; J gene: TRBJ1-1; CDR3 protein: CASSNGPSFNTEAFF; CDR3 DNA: TGTGCCAGCAGCAACGGACCATCTTTTAACACTGAAGCTTTCTTT
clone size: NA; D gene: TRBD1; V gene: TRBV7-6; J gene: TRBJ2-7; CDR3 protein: CASSTDRGYSYELYF; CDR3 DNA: TGTGCCAGCAGCACTGACAGGGGTTACTCCTACGAGCTGTACTTC
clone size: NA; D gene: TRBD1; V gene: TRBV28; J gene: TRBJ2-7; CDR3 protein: CASSSLQGANEQYF; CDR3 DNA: TGTGCCAGCAGCTCCCTCCAGGGGGCGAACGAGCAGTACTTC
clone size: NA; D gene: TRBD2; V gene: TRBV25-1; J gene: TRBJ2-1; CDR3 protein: CASGGLAGRNEQFF; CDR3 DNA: TGTGCCAGCGGAGGACTAGCGGGAAGGAATGAGCAGTTCTTC
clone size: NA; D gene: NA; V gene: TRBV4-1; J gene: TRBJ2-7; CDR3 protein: CASSQFHLSSYEQYF; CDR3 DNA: TGCGCCAGCAGCCAATTCCACTTGAGCTCCTACGAGCAGTACTTC
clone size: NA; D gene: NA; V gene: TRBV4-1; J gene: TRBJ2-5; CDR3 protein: CASSQVGPQETQYF; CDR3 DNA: TGCGCCAGCAGCCAAGTAGGCCCTCAAGAGACCCAGTACTTC
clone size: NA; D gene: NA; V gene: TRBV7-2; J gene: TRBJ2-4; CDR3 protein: CASSRGRRGLGEQYF; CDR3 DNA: TGTGCCAGCTCCAGAGGGCGGAGGGGGTTGGGAGAGCAGTACTTC
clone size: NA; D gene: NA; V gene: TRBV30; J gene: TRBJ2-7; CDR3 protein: CAWSVRGSRNGDYEQYF; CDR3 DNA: TGTGCCTGGAGTGTACGGGGCAGTAGAAACGGGGACTACGAGCAGTACTTC
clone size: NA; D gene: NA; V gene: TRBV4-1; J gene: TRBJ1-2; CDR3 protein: CASSLLPSGDGIYGYTF; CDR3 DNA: TGCGCCAGCAGCCTCCTCCCATCCGGGGACGGAATCTATGGCTACACCTTC
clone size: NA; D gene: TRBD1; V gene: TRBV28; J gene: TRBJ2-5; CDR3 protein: CASSSLTQGRRETQYF; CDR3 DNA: TGTGCCAGCAGTTCCTTGACACAGGGGAGAAGAGAGACCCAGTACTTC
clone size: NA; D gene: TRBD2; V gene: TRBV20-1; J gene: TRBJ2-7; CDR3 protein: CSATTLRLAAYEQYF; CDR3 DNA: TGCAGCGCTACGACCCTAAGACTAGCGGCCTACGAGCAGTACTTC
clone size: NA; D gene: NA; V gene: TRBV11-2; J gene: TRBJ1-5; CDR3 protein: CASSLDSPPQPQHF; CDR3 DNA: TGTGCCAGCAGCTTGGACAGTCCTCCTCAGCCCCAGCATTTT
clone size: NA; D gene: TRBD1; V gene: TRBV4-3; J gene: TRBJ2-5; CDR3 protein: CASSQDWTGPRETQYF; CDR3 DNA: TGCGCCAGCAGCCAAGACTGGACAGGGCCCCGAGAGACCCAGTACTTC
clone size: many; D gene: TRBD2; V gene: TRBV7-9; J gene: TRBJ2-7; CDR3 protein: CASSSSGSYEQYF; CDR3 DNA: TGTGCCAGCAGTTCCAGCGGGAGTTACGAGCAGTACTTC
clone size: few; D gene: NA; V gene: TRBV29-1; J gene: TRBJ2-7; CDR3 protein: CSVGGHETYEQYF; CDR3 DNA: TGCAGCGTGGGGGGACACGAAACCTACGAGCAGTACTTC
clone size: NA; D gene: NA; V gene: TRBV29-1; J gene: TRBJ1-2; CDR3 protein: CSVTTGQDGYTF; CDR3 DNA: TGCAGCGTTACGACAGGTCAGGATGGCTACACCTTC
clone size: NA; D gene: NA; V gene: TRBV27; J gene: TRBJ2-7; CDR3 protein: CASSAFHRERNEQYF; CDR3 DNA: TGTGCCAGCAGCGCATTCCACAGGGAACGGAACGAGCAGTACTTC
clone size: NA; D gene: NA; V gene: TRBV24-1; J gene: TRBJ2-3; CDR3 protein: CATSGPGAWADTQYF; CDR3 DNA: TGTGCCACCAGTGGCCCGGGGGCATGGGCAGATACGCAGTATTTT
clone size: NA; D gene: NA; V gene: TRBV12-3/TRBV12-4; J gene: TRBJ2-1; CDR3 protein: CASIFSGSSYNEQFF; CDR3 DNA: TGTGCCAGCATCTTCAGCGGAAGCTCCTACAATGAGCAGTTCTTC
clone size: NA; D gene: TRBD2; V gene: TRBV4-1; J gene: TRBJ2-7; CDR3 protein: CASSPMEGLAAEQYF; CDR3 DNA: TGCGCCAGCAGCCCGATGGAGGGACTAGCCGCCGAGCAGTACTTC
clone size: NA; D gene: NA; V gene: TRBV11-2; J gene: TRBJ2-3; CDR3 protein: CASSTSGEGDTQYF; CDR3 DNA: TGTGCCAGCAGCACTTCGGGAGAAGGAGATACGCAGTATTTT
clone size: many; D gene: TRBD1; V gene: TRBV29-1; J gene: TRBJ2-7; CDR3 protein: CSVLGTGSYEQYF; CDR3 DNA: TGCAGCGTTCTAGGGACAGGGTCCTACGAGCAGTACTTC
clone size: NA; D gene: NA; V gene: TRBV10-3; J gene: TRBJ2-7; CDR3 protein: CAISESSSVGNEQYF; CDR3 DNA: TGTGCCATCAGTGAGTCTTCTAGCGTCGGCAATGAGCAGTACTTC
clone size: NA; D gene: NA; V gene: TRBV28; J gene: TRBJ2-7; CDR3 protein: CASVGGAGNEQYF; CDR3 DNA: TGTGCCAGCGTAGGGGGGGCAGGCAATGAGCAGTACTTC
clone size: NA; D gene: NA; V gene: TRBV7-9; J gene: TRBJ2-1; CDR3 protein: CASSSDRGRGNEQFF; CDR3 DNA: TGTGCCAGCAGCTCAGACAGAGGTCGGGGCAATGAGCAGTTCTTC
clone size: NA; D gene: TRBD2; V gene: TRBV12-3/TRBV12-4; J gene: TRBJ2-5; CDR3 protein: CASSPSTSATYNEQYF; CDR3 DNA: TGTGCCAGCAGTCCCTCAACTAGCGCGACCTACAATGAGCAGTACTTC
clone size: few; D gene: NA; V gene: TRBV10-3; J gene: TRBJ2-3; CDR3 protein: CAISDPTRTSTDTQYF; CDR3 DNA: TGTGCCATCAGTGATCCGACTAGAACTAGCACAGATACGCAGTATTTT
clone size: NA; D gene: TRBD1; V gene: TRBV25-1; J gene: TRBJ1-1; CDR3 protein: CATEGQGIAEAFF; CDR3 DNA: TGTGCCACCGAGGGACAGGGGATCGCTGAAGCTTTCTTT
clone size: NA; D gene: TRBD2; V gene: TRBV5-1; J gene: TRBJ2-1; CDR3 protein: CASRVTRRAGVDEQFF; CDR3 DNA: TGCGCCAGCAGGGTGACCAGGCGAGCGGGAGTCGATGAGCAGTTCTTC
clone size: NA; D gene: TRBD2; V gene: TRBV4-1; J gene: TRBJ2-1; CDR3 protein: CASSQDPSGGTNEQFF; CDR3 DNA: TGCGCCAGCAGCCAAGATCCGAGCGGGGGGACCAATGAGCAGTTCTTC
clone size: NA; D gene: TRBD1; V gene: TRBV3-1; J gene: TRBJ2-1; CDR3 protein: CASSPNRGQEFF; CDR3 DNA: TGTGCCAGCAGCCCCAACAGGGGGCAAGAGTTCTTC
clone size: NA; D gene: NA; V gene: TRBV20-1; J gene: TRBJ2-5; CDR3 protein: CSARDRAGYGVQYF; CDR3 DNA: TGCAGTGCTAGAGATCGGGCGGGCTATGGGGTCCAGTACTTC
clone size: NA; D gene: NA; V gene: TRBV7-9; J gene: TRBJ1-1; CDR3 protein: CASSLISFMNTEAFF; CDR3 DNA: TGTGCCAGCAGCTTAATCAGTTTCATGAACACTGAAGCTTTCTTT
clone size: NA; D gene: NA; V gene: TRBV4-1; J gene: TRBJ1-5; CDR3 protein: CASSQERFSNQPQHF; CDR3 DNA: TGCGCCAGCAGCCAAGAAAGGTTTAGCAATCAGCCCCAGCATTTT
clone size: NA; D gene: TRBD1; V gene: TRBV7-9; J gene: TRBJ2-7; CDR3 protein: CASSLVDRGSAEQYF; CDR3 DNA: TGTGCCAGCAGCTTAGTCGACAGGGGGTCGGCGGAGCAGTACTTC
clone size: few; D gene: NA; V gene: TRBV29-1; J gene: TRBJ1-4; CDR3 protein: CSAAGRLNEKLFF; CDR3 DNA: TGCAGCGCCGCCGGGAGGCTTAATGAAAAACTGTTTTTT
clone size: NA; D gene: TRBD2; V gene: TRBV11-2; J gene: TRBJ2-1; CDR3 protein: CASSSSGAGPPFIASYNEQFF; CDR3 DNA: TGTGCCAGCAGCTCCAGTGGAGCGGGACCACCATTCATAGCCTCCTACAATGAGCAGTTCTTC
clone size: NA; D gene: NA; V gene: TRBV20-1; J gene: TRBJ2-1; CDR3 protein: CSARSSPYNEQFF; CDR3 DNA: TGCAGTGCTAGATCCAGTCCTTACAATGAGCAGTTCTTC
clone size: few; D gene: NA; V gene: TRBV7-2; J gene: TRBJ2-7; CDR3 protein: CASSRPPGSGFYEQYF; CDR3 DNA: TGTGCCAGCAGCCGCCCCCCGGGTAGCGGTTTCTACGAGCAGTACTTC
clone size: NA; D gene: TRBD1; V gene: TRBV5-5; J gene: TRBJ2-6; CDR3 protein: CASSYRDRPLSGANVLTF; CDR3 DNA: TGTGCCAGCAGCTACCGGGACAGACCCCTCTCTGGGGCCAACGTCCTGACTTTC